This TCR beta chain came from a study of cytomegalovirus exposure and HLA in healthy donors. Turning to the study itself: From HLA-typed donors, an early data release held 70 million to 95 million unique TCRs.

This clone is a singleton in its sample. V lost 0 bases and J 5 bases, leaving 14 bases between the germline ends. Germline V gene data show CDR1 as SGHRS and CDR2 as YFSETQ. The CDR3 runs to 15 residues. The PCR had 60 Vbeta and 13 Jbeta primers. Repertoires were generated with immunoSEQ multiplex PCR, while TCRdb's copy carries only in-frame clones and drops some. Seen here are roughly 150,000 clones, around 84% observed once, and the top ten hold more than 7%. This TCR came from a male donor in good health and CMV-seropositive. The rearrangement uses TRBV5-1 and TRBJ1-1; maybe TRBD1 (6 bases). Sequencing input: PBMCs. CDR3 loop: CASSLAGGGQTEAFF. The CDR3 nucleotides read TGCGCCAGCAGCTTGGCCGGCGGGGGGCAGACTGAAGCTTTCTTT.